This TCR beta chain was captured in a study of blood T cell repertoires in COVID-19. Some clones are missing from TCRdb's copy, which holds only in-frame ones; the method was immunoSEQ multiplex PCR. The repertoire consists of a few hundred thousand clones, with approximately 86% occurring once and the leading ten covering 7% to 7.5%. This receptor was identified in a woman aged 60-75 years with COVID-19, enrolled during active disease. The source material was peripheral blood.

The CDR3 nucleotides are TGTGCCAGCAGCTTGGTGGTAGCCCGGACCGGGGAGCTGTTTTTT. It encodes CASSLVVARTGELFF. The chain uses TRBV5-8 and TRBJ2-2; D not resolved. The CDR3 has 15 residues. Germline assignment: CDR1 SGHTS and CDR2 YDEGEE. Trimming removed 0 bases from V and 5 bases from J, with 11 bases in between.